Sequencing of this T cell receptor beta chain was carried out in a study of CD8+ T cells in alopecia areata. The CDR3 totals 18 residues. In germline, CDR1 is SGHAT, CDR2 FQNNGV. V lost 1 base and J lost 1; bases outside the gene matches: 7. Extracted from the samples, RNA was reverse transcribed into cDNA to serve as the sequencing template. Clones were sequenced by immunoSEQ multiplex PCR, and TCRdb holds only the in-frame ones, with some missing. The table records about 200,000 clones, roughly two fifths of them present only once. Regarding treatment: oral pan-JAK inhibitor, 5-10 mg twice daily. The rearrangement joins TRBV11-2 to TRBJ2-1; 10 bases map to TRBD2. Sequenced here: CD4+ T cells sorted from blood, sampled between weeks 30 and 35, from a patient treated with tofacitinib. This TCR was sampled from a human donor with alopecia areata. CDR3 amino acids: CASSLGRLAGRSYNEQFF. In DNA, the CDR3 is TGTGCCAGCAGCTTAGGCCGACTAGCGGGCCGTTCCTACAATGAGCAGTTCTTC.